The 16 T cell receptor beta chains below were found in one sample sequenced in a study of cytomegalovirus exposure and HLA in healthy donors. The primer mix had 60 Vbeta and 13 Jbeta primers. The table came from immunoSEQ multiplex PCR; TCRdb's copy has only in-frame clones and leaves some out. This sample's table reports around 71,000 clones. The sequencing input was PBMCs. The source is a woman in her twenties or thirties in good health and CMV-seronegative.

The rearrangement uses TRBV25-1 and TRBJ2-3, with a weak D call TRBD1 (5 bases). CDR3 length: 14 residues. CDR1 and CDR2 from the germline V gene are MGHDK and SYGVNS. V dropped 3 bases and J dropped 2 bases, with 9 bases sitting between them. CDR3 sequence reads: CASSESGITDTQYF. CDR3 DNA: TGTGCCAGCAGTGAGTCAGGGATCACAGATACGCAGTATTTT.

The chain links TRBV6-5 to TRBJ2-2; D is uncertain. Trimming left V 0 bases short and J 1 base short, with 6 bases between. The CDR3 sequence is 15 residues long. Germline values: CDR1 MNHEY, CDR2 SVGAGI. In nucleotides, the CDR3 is TGTGCCAGCAGTTACTCGAGTGGGAACACCGGGGAGCTGTTTTTT. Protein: CASSYSSGNTGELFF.

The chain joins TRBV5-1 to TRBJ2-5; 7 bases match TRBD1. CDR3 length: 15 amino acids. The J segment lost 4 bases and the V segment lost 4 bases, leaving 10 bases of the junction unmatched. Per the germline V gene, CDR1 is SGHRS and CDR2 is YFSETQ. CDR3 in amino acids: CASSAWDSRRETQYF. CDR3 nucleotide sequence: TGCGCCAGCAGCGCCTGGGACAGTAGGAGAGAGACCCAGTACTTC.

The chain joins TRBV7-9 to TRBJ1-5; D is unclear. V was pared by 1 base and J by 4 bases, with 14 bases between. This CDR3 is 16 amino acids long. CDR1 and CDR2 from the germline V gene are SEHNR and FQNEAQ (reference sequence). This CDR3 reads CASSLVSGRGNQPQHF. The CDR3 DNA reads TGTGCCAGCAGCTTAGTTTCGGGAAGAGGGAATCAGCCCCAGCATTTT.

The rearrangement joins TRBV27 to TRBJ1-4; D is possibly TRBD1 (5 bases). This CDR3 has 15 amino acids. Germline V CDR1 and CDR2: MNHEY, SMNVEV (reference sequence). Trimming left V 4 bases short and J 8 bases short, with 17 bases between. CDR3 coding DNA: TGTGCCAGCAGTTGTACTGACAGACCACCCGAAAAACTGTTTTTT. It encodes CASSCTDRPPEKLFF.

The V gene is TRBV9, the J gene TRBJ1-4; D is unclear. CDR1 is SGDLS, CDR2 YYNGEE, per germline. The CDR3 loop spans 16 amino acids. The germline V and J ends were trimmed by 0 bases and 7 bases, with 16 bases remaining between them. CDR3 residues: CASSVGPPGFTEKLFF. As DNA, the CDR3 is TGTGCCAGCAGCGTAGGGCCCCCAGGATTCACTGAAAAACTGTTTTTT.

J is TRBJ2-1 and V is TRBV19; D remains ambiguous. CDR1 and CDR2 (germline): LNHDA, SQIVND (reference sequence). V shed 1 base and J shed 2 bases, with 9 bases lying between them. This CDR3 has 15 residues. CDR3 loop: CASSIGAGPYNEQFF. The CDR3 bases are TGTGCCAGTAGTATAGGAGCAGGCCCCTACAATGAGCAGTTCTTC.

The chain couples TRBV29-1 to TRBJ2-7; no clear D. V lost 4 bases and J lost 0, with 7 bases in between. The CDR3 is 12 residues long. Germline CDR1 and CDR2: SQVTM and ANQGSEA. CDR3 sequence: CSVGGRSYEQYF. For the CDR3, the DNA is TGCAGCGTTGGCGGCCGCTCCTACGAGCAGTACTTC.

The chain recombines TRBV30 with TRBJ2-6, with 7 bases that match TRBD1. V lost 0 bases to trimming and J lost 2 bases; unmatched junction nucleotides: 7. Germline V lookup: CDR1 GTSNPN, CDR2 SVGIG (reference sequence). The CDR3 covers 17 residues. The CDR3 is CAWSVQGRLAGANVLTF. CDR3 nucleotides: TGTGCCTGGAGTGTACAGGGGCGACTTGCTGGGGCCAACGTCCTGACTTTC.

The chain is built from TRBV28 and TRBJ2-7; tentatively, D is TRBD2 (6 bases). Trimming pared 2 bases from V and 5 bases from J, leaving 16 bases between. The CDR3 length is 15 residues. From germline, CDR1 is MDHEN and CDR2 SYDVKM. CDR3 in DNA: TGTGCCAGCAGTTTAGTGGGCGGGGAGGCGGACGAGCAGTACTTC. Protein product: CASSLVGGEADEQYF.

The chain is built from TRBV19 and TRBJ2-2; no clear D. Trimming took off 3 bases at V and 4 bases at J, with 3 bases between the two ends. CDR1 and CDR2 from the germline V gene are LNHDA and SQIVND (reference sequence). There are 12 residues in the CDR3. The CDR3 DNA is TGTGCCAGTAGTATCGGCACCGGGGAGCTGTTTTTT. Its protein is CASSIGTGELFF. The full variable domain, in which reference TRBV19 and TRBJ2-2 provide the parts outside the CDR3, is DGGITQSPKYLFRKEGQNVTLSCEQNLNHDAMYWYRQDPGQGLRLIYYSQIVNDFQKGDIAEGYSVSREKKESFPLTVTSAQKNPTAFYLCASSIGTGELFFGEGSRLTVL.

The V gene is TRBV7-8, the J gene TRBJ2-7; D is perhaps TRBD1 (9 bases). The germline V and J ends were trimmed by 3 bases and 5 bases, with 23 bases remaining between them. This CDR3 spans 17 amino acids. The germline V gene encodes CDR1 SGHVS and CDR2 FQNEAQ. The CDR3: CASSFGTGTSSIHEQYF. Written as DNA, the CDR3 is TGTGCCAGCAGCTTCGGGACAGGGACTAGTTCGATCCACGAGCAGTACTTC.

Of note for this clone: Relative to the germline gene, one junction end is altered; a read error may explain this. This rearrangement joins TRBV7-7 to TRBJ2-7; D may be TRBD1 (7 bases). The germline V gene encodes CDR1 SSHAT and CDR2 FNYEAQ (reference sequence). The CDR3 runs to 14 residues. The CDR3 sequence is CASSKEGARGEQYF. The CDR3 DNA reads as TGTGCTAGCAGCAAGGAGGGGGCCCGGGGCGAGCAGTACTTC.

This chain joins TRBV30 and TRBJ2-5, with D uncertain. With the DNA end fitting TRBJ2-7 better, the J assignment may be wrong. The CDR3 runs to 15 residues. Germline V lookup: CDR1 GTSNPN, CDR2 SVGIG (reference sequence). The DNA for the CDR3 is TGTGCCTGGATCACCCCCGGAGCGAGCCGCGGCGAGCAGTACTTC. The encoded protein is CAWITPGASRGEQYF.

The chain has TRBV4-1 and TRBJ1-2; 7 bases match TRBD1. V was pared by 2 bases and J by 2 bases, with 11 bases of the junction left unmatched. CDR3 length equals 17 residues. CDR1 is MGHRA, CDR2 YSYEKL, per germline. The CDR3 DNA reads TGCGCCAGCAGCCAACGAAGGGCAGGGGGTTCCAACTATGGCTACACCTTC. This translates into CASSQRRAGGSNYGYTF.

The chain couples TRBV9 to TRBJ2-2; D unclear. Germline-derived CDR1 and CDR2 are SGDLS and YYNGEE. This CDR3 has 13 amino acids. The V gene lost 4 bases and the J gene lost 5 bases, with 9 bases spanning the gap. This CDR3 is CASSIRGTGELFF. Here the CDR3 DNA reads TGTGCCAGCAGCATCCGAGGTACCGGGGAGCTGTTTTTT.